This TCR beta chain derives from a study of T cell responses to AZD1222 COVID-19 vaccine. Deletions cut 0 bases from V and 1 base from J, with 10 bases between. Per the germline V gene, CDR1 is LNHNV and CDR2 is YYDKDF (reference sequence). CDR3 length: 16 residues. Produced via immunoSEQ multiplex PCR; TCRdb's table is partial and in-frame only. The sample carries around 110,000 clones, around nine tenths recorded once. This receptor was obtained from an adult in good health. Sequenced material: peripheral blood, taken on day 0 of AZD1222 vaccination. The rearrangement joins TRBV15 to TRBJ1-3; no firm D call. The CDR3 nucleotides read TGTGCCACCAGCAGAGATCTACGAGATTCTGGAAACACCATATATTTT. Its translation: CATSRDLRDSGNTIYF.